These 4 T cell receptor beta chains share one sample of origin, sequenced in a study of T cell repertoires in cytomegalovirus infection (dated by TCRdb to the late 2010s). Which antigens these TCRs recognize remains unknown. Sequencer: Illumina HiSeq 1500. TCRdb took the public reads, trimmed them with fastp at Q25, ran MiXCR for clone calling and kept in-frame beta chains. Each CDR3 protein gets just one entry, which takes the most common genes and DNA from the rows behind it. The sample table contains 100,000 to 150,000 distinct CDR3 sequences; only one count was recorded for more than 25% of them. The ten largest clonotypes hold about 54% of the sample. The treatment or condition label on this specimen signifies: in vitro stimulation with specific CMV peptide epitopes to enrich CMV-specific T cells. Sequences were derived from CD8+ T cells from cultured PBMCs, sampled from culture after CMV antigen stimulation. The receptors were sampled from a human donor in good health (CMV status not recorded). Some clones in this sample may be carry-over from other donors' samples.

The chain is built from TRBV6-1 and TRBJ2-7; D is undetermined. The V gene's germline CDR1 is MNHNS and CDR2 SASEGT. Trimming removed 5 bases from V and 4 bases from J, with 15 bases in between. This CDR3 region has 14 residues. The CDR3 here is CASSYAPRSYEQYF. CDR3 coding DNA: TGTGCCAGCAGTTACGCTCCCCGATCTTACGAGCAGTACTTC.

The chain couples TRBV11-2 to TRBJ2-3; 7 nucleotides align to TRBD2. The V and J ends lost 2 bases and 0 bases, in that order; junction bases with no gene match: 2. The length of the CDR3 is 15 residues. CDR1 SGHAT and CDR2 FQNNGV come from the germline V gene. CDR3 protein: CASSLMRGSTDTQYF. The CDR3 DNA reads TGTGCCAGCAGCTTAATGCGGGGGAGCACAGATACGCAGTATTTT.

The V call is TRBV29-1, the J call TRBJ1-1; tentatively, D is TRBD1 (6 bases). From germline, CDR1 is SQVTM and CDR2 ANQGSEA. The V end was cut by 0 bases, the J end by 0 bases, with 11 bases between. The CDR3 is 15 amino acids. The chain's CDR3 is CSVEDLGTMNTEAFF. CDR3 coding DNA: TGCAGCGTTGAAGATCTTGGGACAATGAACACTGAAGCTTTCTTT.

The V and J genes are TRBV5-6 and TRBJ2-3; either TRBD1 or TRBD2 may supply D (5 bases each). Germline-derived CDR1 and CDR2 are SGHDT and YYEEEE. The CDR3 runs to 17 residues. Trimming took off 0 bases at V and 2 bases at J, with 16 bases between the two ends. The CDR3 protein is CASSLALEGPTTDTQYF. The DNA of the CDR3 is TGTGCCAGCAGCTTGGCTTTAGAGGGACCAACCACAGATACGCAGTATTTT.